A selection of T cell receptor beta chains follows, all from one sample in a study of human CD8 memory T cell subsets. TCRdb reprocessed the 5' RACE reads; each CDR3 protein has one entry and no DNA is given. The table lists about 7,300 distinct CDR3 sequences. The source material was CD8+ T cells from PBMCs. All receptors come from a human donor in good health. The CDR3 runs from the conserved cysteine through the conserved F or W. Fields, in order: CDR3 protein, J gene, V gene, clone size. Clone size is stated in some rows and not others, as once, few, many or a class when expanded.

CDR3: CASSVPPYNEQFF
J: TRBJ2-1
V: TRBV9
size: .

CDR3: CASSPGNALSYEQYF
J: TRBJ2-7
V: TRBV27
size: medium-sized

CDR3: CASSGPSGTGPYEQYF
J: TRBJ2-7
V: TRBV27
size: .

CDR3: CASSQTGMNTEAFF
J: TRBJ1-1
V: TRBV3-1
size: medium-sized

CDR3: CATSDRTGGYEQYF
J: TRBJ2-7
V: TRBV24-1
size: .

CDR3: CASSLAVKGDRDEQYF
J: TRBJ2-7
V: TRBV7-9
size: .

CDR3: CASSRRNTEAFF
J: TRBJ1-1
V: TRBV2
size: .

CDR3: CASSRLGQMDTDTQYF
J: TRBJ2-3
V: TRBV27
size: .

CDR3: CASRSRDRGEQYF
J: TRBJ2-7
V: TRBV6-5
size: .

CDR3: CASNIAGSLELFF
J: TRBJ2-2
V: TRBV19
size: .

CDR3: CSIGRISSTDTQYF
J: TRBJ2-3
V: TRBV29-1
size: medium-sized

CDR3: CASSYQIAYEQYF
J: TRBJ2-7
V: TRBV7-9
size: .

CDR3: CASSLSALGRTGELFF
J: TRBJ2-2
V: TRBV27
size: .

CDR3: CSARQIYEQYF
J: TRBJ2-7
V: TRBV20-1
size: .

CDR3: CASSFGEYGYTF
J: TRBJ1-2
V: TRBV7-9
size: .